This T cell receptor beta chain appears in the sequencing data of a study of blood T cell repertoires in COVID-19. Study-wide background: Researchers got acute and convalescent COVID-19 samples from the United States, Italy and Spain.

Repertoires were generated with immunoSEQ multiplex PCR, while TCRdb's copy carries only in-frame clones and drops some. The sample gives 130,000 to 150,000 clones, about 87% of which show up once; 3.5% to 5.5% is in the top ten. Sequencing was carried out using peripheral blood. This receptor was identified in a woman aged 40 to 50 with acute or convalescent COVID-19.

In DNA, the CDR3 is TGTGCCAGCAGCTTAGCCGGGACAGCTGGAAACACCATATATTTT. It codes for CASSLAGTAGNTIYF. This rearrangement joins TRBV5-4 to TRBJ1-3; 7 nucleotides agree with TRBD1. The V and J ends lost 2 bases and 2 bases, in that order; junction bases with no gene match: 4. This CDR3 contains 15 residues. The germline V gene encodes CDR1 SGHNT and CDR2 YYREEE (reference sequence). The full variable domain, completed using reference TRBV5-4 and TRBJ1-3, is ETGVTQSPTHLIKTRGQQVTLRCSSQSGHNTVSWYQQALGQGPQFIFQYYREEENGRGNFPPRFSGLQFPNYSSELNVNALELDDSALYLCASSLAGTAGNTIYFGEGSWLTVV.